The 32 T cell receptor beta chains in this list originate from one sample, sequenced in a study of T-cell memory formation after mild COVID-19. TCRdb used MiXCR to reprocess the 5' RACE reads, holding one entry per CDR3 protein. The profile covers roughly 450,000 distinct CDR3 sequences, with 15% to 20% appearing a single time and 20% to 25% taken by the ten largest. Material: PBMCs or a T cell subset sorted from them (not recorded which). Source of these receptors: a man between 18 and 35 years old who had mild COVID-19 (a few samples of this study predate the infection). Cell type and time point are not known.

The chain employs TRBV5-1 and TRBJ1-2; a possible D gene is TRBD1 (5 bases). V was trimmed by 0 bases and J by 5 bases, leaving 14 bases between them. From germline, CDR1 is SGHRS and CDR2 YFSETQ. This CDR3 contains 15 residues. The CDR3 coding sequence is TGCGCCAGCAGCTTGGGAGACTCGACAGCGTATGGCTACACCTTC. Protein sequence: CASSLGDSTAYGYTF. Filled out from reference TRBV5-1 and TRBJ1-2, the complete variable domain reads KAGVTQTPRYLIKTRGQQVTLSCSPISGHRSVSWYQQTPGQGLQFLFEYFSETQRNKGNFPGRFSGRQFSNSRSEMNVSTLELGDSALYLCASSLGDSTAYGYTFGSGTRLTVV.

The rearrangement joins TRBV25-1 to TRBJ1-1, with a tentative D call TRBD1 (6 bases). Per germline, CDR1 MGHDK and CDR2 SYGVNS. V was pared by 3 bases and J by 1 base, with 12 bases between. The CDR3 consists of 15 residues. The CDR3 protein is CASSDRGIGNTEAFF. The CDR3 DNA sequence: TGTGCCAGCAGTGACAGGGGTATAGGGAACACTGAAGCTTTCTTT. The full variable domain, with the rest looked up from reference TRBV25-1 and TRBJ1-1, is EADIYQTPRYLVIGTGKKITLECSQTMGHDKMYWYQQDPGMELHLIHYSYGVNSTEKGDLSSESTVSRIRTEHFPLTLESARPSHTSQYLCASSDRGIGNTEAFFGQGTRLTVV.

The sample holds a few counts of this clonotype. The rearrangement uses TRBV6-6 and TRBJ2-1; 9 bases align to TRBD1. This CDR3 region has 17 residues. Germline lookup yields CDR1 MNHNY and CDR2 SVGAGI (reference sequence). V shed 8 bases, J shed 2 bases, and the junction held 13 bases outside the gene matches. For the CDR3, the DNA is TGTGCCAGCTCACCTGGGCCCGGGGACAGGGCCTACAATGAGCAGTTCTTC. Protein sequence: CASSPGPGDRAYNEQFF.

The sample holds a few counts of this clonotype. This sequence joins TRBV7-3 and TRBJ2-1, with D perhaps being TRBD1 or TRBD2 (6 bases each). CDR1 is SGHTA and CDR2 is FQGTGA in the germline V gene. The CDR3 is made up of 16 amino acids. V lost 5 bases and J lost 2, with 16 bases in between. The CDR3, as DNA: TGTGCCAGCAGCCGGTCTCTCGGGGGCACCTACAATGAGCAGTTCTTC. Residues: CASSRSLGGTYNEQFF.

The sample holds a few counts of this clonotype. This sequence joins TRBV29-1 and TRBJ2-2; D not certain. The germline gives CDR1 SQVTM, CDR2 ANQGSEA. The length of the CDR3 is 13 residues. V was cut by 3 bases and J by 4 bases, with 9 bases left in between. This chain's CDR3 is CSVDGRFTGELFF. The CDR3 nucleotides are TGCAGCGTTGATGGCAGGTTCACCGGGGAGCTGTTTTTT.

The chain links TRBV6-2 or TRBV6-3 to TRBJ1-1, with TRBD1 matching over 10 bases. Germline loops: CDR1 MNHEY, CDR2 SVGEGT. V was pared by 6 bases and J by 5 bases, with 9 bases of the junction left unmatched. CDR3 length equals 15 residues. The CDR3 protein is CASRKTGGGNTEAFF. CDR3 nucleotide sequence: TGTGCCAGCAGGAAGACAGGGGGCGGAAATACTGAAGCTTTCTTT.

This clonotype has more than one count but fewer than ten. The chain employs TRBV6-5 and TRBJ2-7; D might be TRBD1 or TRBD2, each matching 7 bases. Trimming took off 2 bases at V and 3 bases at J, with 17 bases between the two ends. From germline, CDR1 is MNHEY and CDR2 SVGAGI. The CDR3 covers 16 residues. For the CDR3, the DNA is TGTGCCAGCAGTTACGCGGGGGACAGTTTCGGCTACGAGCAGTACTTC. Its translation: CASSYAGDSFGYEQYF.

V usage is TRBV7-2 and J usage is TRBJ1-1, with 8 bases identical to TRBD1. Germline assignment: CDR1 SGHTA and CDR2 FQGNSA. Unmatched junction bases numbered 3, after V lost 5 bases and J lost 4 bases. CDR3 length: 13 residues. The CDR3: CASSRRGPTEAFF. CDR3 sequence (DNA): TGTGCCAGCAGCCGCAGGGGGCCCACTGAAGCTTTCTTT.

CDR3 region: CASSTTVNTEAFF. The CDR3 DNA reads as TGTGCCAGTAGTACCACAGTGAACACTGAAGCTTTCTTT. The chain employs TRBV19 and TRBJ1-1; D not resolved. The CDR3 runs to 13 residues. Germline lookup yields CDR1 LNHDA and CDR2 SQIVND (reference sequence). V was pared by 4 bases and J by 0 bases, with 6 bases between.

CDR3 sequence reads: CASSQEGPETSGGWDTQYF. In DNA, the CDR3 is TGCGCCAGCAGCCAAGAGGGCCCGGAGACTAGCGGGGGCTGGGATACGCAGTATTTT. The chain uses TRBV4-1 and TRBJ2-3; 12 bases agree with TRBD2. The CDR3 sequence is 19 residues long. With 0 bases clipped from V and 6 bases from J, the junction kept 13 bases outside the gene matches. In germline, CDR1 is MGHRA, CDR2 YSYEKL.

The V call is TRBV4-3, the J call TRBJ2-1; possibly TRBD2 for D (6 bases). Germline lookup yields CDR1 LGHNA and CDR2 YSLEER. Trimming removed 0 bases from V and 10 bases from J, with 19 bases in between. The CDR3 covers 16 residues. CDR3 protein: CASSQDPGPYRGEQFF. Here the CDR3 DNA reads TGCGCCAGCAGCCAAGATCCGGGGCCGTACCGGGGGGAGCAGTTCTTC.

This clonotype was picked up one time. The chain employs TRBV16 and TRBJ1-1; no clear D. The CDR3 has 13 amino acids. The V gene lost 1 base and the J gene lost 1 base, with 4 bases spanning the gap. CDR1 and CDR2 (germline): KGHSY, FQNENV. CDR3 amino acids: CASSQFQNTEAFF. The CDR3 DNA reads as TGTGCCAGCAGCCAATTCCAGAACACTGAAGCTTTCTTT.

In its sample, this clonotype was seen a few times. The chain recombines TRBV6-2 or TRBV6-3 with TRBJ2-1, with D possibly being TRBD1 (6 bases). The germline V gene encodes CDR1 MNHEY and CDR2 SVGEGT. Trimming removed 2 bases at V and 5 bases at J, with 10 bases between. CDR3 length equals 14 residues. In DNA form, the CDR3 reads TGTGCCAGCAGTTACGACAGGTCCGACAATGAGCAGTTCTTC. It encodes CASSYDRSDNEQFF.

This chain's CDR3 is CASSFWTGGGSGYTEAFF. In DNA form, the CDR3 reads TGTGCCAGCAGTTTCTGGACAGGGGGTGGCAGCGGGTACACTGAAGCTTTCTTT. This chain joins TRBV12-3 or TRBV12-4 and TRBJ1-1, with 10 bases aligning to TRBD1. The CDR3 sequence is 18 residues long. Trimming at V came to 3 bases and at J to 3 bases, leaving 13 bases not matched to a gene.

The CDR3 sequence: CASSQSSQETQYF. CDR3 nucleotides: TGTGCCAGCAGCCAAAGCAGCCAAGAGACCCAGTACTTC. This chain joins TRBV4-2 and TRBJ2-5; no clear D. This CDR3 spans 13 amino acids. Trimming left V 2 bases short and J 1 base short, with 5 bases between. Germline V lookup: CDR1 LGHNA, CDR2 YNFKEQ.

The table lists this clonotype with a few counts. V is TRBV15 and J is TRBJ2-5; D may match TRBD1 or TRBD2 (6 bases each). From germline, CDR1 is LNHNV and CDR2 YYDKDF (reference sequence). This CDR3 comprises 16 residues. V was cut by 3 bases and J by 0 bases, with 14 bases left in between. The CDR3 reads CATSRGGQLYQETQYF. Here the CDR3 DNA reads TGTGCCACCAGCAGGGGAGGACAGCTGTACCAAGAGACCCAGTACTTC.

This rearrangement joins TRBV10-3 to TRBJ2-1, with 8 bases that match TRBD1. The V segment lost 8 bases and the J segment 6 bases; nucleotides outside the gene matches: 3. This CDR3 has 12 residues. Germline CDR1 is ENHRY and CDR2 is SYGVKD. The CDR3 loop is CAIGQGANEQFF. The CDR3 DNA is TGTGCCATCGGGCAGGGGGCCAATGAGCAGTTCTTC.

This clonotype was detected many times. This chain joins TRBV7-2 and TRBJ2-3; 7 bases agree with TRBD2. Germline CDR1 is SGHTA and CDR2 is FQGNSA. The CDR3 runs 14 residues. V lost 0 bases, J lost 5 bases, and 2 bases stayed unmatched. CDR3 DNA: TGTGCCAGCAGCTTAGCCACGGGAGGAGATACGCAGTATTTT. Its protein product is CASSLATGGDTQYF.

The V and J genes are TRBV3-1 and TRBJ2-5, with D hard to call. V lost 1 base, J lost 2 bases, and 14 bases lay in between. The germline CDR1 and CDR2 sequences are LGHDT and YNNKEL (reference sequence). The CDR3 spans 16 residues. DNA for the CDR3: TGTGCCAGCAGCCAAGGAGGAATTGGGGTTCAAGAGACCCAGTACTTC. Protein: CASSQGGIGVQETQYF.

The chain is built from TRBV7-2 and TRBJ1-2, with D unresolved. The CDR3 has 12 amino acids. V lost 5 bases and J lost 8, with 12 bases in between. Germline V lookup: CDR1 SGHTA, CDR2 FQGNSA. In nucleotides, the CDR3 is TGTGCCAGCAGCCAAGGGTACGAAGGCTACACCTTC. It encodes CASSQGYEGYTF.

This sequence joins TRBV12-3 or TRBV12-4 and TRBJ1-5; D remains ambiguous. Trimming cost V 2 bases and J 0 bases, with 8 bases left between them. The CDR3 has 15 amino acids. The chain's CDR3 is CASSLNSYSNQPQHF. The CDR3 region has the DNA TGTGCCAGCAGTTTAAACAGTTATAGCAATCAGCCCCAGCATTTT.

The rearrangement joins TRBV5-1 to TRBJ2-7; 11 bases agree with TRBD1. With 3 bases clipped from V and 2 bases from J, the junction kept 16 bases outside the gene matches. CDR1 and CDR2 (germline): SGHRS, YFSETQ. The CDR3 totals 19 residues. The CDR3 region has the DNA TGCGCCAGCAGCTATGGGACAGGGGGAAAAGGGACGATCGCCTACGAGCAGTACTTC. The encoded protein is CASSYGTGGKGTIAYEQYF.

This clonotype was seen ten or more times. The J gene is TRBJ2-1, the V gene TRBV5-1; D could derive from TRBD1 or TRBD2 (6 bases each). This CDR3 comprises 14 residues. Trimming took off 7 bases at V and 4 bases at J, with 15 bases between the two ends. Per germline, CDR1 SGHRS and CDR2 YFSETQ. The CDR3 sequence is CASAPGATYNEQFF. In DNA form, the CDR3 reads TGCGCCAGCGCGCCGGGGGCGACTTACAATGAGCAGTTCTTC.

This clonotype was counted only a few times. The chain couples TRBV9 to TRBJ1-1, with a possible D match to TRBD1 (5 bases). Looked up from germline, CDR1 is SGDLS and CDR2 is YYNGEE. This CDR3 spans 15 amino acids. V dropped 3 bases and J dropped 5 bases, with 17 bases sitting between them. CDR3 sequence: CASSATGTPGTEAFF. CDR3 in DNA: TGTGCCAGCAGCGCAACCGGGACCCCCGGGACTGAAGCTTTCTTT.

There are a few counts of this clonotype. This chain joins TRBV28 and TRBJ2-1, with 8 bases identical to TRBD2. J gave up 5 bases and V 6 bases, and 12 bases lay outside the gene matches. The germline gives CDR1 MDHEN, CDR2 SYDVKM. The CDR3 consists of 16 residues. This chain's CDR3 is CASSPGISGSDNEQFF. The CDR3 nucleotides read TGTGCCAGCAGCCCGGGGATAAGCGGGAGTGACAATGAGCAGTTCTTC.

Only a few counts were recorded for this clonotype. The chain combines TRBV29-1 with TRBJ2-3; D remains unclear. CDR3 size: 14 residues. Germline V gene sequence: CDR1 SQVTM, CDR2 ANQGSEA. The germline V and J ends were trimmed by 2 bases and 1 base, with 10 bases remaining between them. CDR3 region: CSVESLLGTDTQYF. The DNA of the CDR3 is TGCAGCGTTGAATCGCTGCTCGGCACAGATACGCAGTATTTT.

In its sample, this clonotype was seen a few times. The V gene is TRBV4-1, the J gene TRBJ2-3, with D unresolved. V lost 0 bases, J lost 0 bases, and 10 bases lay in between. Germline V gene sequence: CDR1 MGHRA, CDR2 YSYEKL. The CDR3 contains 16 residues. CDR3 sequence: CASSQDSKSSTDTQYF. The CDR3 DNA follows: TGCGCCAGCAGCCAAGATTCGAAAAGTAGCACAGATACGCAGTATTTT.

The chain carries TRBV6-5 and TRBJ1-1; D remains ambiguous. The CDR3 covers 14 residues. The germline CDR1 and CDR2 sequences are MNHEY and SVGAGI. V lost 2 bases to trimming and J lost 0 bases, with 7 bases between them. CDR3 DNA: TGTGCCAGCAGTTACGGAGTAATGAACACTGAAGCTTTCTTT. This gives the protein CASSYGVMNTEAFF.

This chain joins TRBV18 and TRBJ2-7, with a possible D match to TRBD2 (5 bases). The ends were cut back, 3 bases at V and 3 bases at J, with 9 bases in the middle. The CDR3 sequence is 13 residues long. The germline gives CDR1 KGHSH, CDR2 LQKENI. This CDR3 reads CASSPSEGYEQYF. In DNA, the CDR3 is TGTGCCAGCTCACCCTCCGAGGGCTACGAGCAGTACTTC.

This clonotype was observed a few times. The J gene is TRBJ2-1, the V gene TRBV7-9, with 9 bases lining up with TRBD2. Germline-derived CDR1 and CDR2 are SEHNR and FQNEAQ (reference sequence). This CDR3 contains 15 residues. V was clipped by 4 bases and J by 4 bases; unmatched bases: 5. DNA of the CDR3: TGTGCCAGCAGCTCCGCGGGGGGGCGTTACAATGAGCAGTTCTTC. Protein: CASSSAGGRYNEQFF.

V and J are TRBV6-2 or TRBV6-3 and TRBJ1-1; D gene uncertain. The CDR3 sequence is 13 residues long. Trimming shortened V by 0 bases and J by 5 bases, and 7 bases separated the two germline ends. The V gene's germline CDR1 is MNHEY and CDR2 SVGEGT. DNA of the CDR3: TGTGCCAGCAGTTACTCTTGGGAGACTGAAGCTTTCTTT. Translation: CASSYSWETEAFF.

J is TRBJ1-5 and V is TRBV29-1, with D unclear. The germline CDR1 and CDR2 sequences are SQVTM and ANQGSEA. Trimming removed 7 bases from V and 3 bases from J, with 7 bases in between. This CDR3 contains 11 residues. CDR3 sequence (DNA): TGCAGCGGACTCTACAATCAGCCCCAGCATTTT. This gives the protein CSGLYNQPQHF. The whole variable domain, remainder taken from reference TRBV29-1 and TRBJ1-5, is SAVISQKPSRDICQRGTSLTIQCQVDSQVTMMFWYRQQPGQSLTLIATANQGSEATYESGFVIDKFPISRPNLTFSTLTVSNMSPEDSSIYLCSGLYNQPQHFGDGTRLSIL.